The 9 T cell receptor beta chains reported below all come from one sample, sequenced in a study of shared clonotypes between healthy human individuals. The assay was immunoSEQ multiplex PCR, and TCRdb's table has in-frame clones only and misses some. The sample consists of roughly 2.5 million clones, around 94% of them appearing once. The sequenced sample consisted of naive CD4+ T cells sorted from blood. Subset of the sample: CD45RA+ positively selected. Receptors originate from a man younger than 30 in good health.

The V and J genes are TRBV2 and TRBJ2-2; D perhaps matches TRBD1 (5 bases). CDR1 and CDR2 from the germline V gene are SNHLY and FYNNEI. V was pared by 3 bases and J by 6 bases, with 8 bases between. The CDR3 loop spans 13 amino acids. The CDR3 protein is CASSDSRAGELFF. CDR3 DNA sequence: TGTGCCAGCAGTGATAGCAGGGCCGGGGAGCTGTTTTTT.

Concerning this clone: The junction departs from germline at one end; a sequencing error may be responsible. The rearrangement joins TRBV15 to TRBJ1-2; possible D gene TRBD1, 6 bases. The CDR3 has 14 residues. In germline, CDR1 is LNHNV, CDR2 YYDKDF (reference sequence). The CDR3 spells CATSRDPGDYGCTF. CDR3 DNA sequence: TGTGCCACCAGCAGAGATCCAGGGGACTATGGCTGCACCTTC.

The CDR3 bases are TGTGCCAGTAGCCTGACCGGGGGTGGAGAGACCCAGTACTTC. Translation: CASSLTGGGETQYF. This chain connects TRBV19 to TRBJ2-5; D possibly corresponds to TRBD2 (6 bases). CDR3 length: 14 amino acids. The germline gives CDR1 LNHDA, CDR2 SQIVND (reference sequence). Between the trimmed V and J ends, which lost 6 bases and 4 bases, there was a span of 15 bases.

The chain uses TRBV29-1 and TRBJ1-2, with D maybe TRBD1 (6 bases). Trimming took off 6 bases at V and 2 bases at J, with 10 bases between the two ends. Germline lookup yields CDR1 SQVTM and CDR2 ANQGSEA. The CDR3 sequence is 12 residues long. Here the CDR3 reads CSVAGTNYGYTF. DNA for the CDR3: TGCAGCGTCGCCGGGACAAACTATGGCTACACCTTC. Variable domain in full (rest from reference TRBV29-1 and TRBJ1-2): SAVISQKPSRDICQRGTSLTIQCQVDSQVTMMFWYRQQPGQSLTLIATANQGSEATYESGFVIDKFPISRPNLTFSTLTVSNMSPEDSSIYLCSVAGTNYGYTFGSGTRLTVV.

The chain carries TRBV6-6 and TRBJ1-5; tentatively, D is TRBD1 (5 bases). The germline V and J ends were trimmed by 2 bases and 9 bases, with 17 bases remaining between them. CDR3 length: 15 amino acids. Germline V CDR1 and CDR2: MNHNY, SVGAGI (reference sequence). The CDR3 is CASSYGTLGGVPQHF. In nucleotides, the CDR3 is TGTGCCAGCAGTTACGGGACCCTTGGAGGTGTGCCCCAGCATTTT.

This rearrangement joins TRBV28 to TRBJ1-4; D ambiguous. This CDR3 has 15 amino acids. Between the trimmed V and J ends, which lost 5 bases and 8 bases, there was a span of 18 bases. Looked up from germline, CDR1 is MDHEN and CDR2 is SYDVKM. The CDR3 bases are TGTGCCAGCAGTCTCCGCCGGCAGGTTTGGGAAAAACTGTTTTTT. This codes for CASSLRRQVWEKLFF.

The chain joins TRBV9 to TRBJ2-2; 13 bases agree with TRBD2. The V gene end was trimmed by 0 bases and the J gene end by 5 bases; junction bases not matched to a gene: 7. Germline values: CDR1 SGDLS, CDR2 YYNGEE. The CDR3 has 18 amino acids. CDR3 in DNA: TGTGCCAGCAGCGTAGTCCCCGGACTAGCGGGAGTTACCGGGGAGCTGTTTTTT. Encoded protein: CASSVVPGLAGVTGELFF.

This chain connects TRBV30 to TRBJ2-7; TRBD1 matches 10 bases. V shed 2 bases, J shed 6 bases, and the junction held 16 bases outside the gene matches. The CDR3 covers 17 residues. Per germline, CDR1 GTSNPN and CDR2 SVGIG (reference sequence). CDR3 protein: CAWSSTWGDRGFSEQYF. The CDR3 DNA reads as TGTGCCTGGAGTTCAACCTGGGGGGACAGGGGTTTTTCCGAGCAGTACTTC. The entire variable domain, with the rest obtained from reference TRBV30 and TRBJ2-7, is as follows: SQTIHQWPATLVQPVGSPLSLECTVEGTSNPNLYWYRQAAGRGLQLLFYSVGIGQISSEVPQNLSASRPQDRQFILSSKKLLLSDSGFYLCAWSSTWGDRGFSEQYFGPGTRLTVT.

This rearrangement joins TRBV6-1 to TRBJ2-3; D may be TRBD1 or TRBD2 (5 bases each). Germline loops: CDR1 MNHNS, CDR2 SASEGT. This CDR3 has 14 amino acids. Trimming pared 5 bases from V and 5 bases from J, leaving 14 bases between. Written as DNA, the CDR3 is TGTGCCAGCAGTTTCACACGGGGCAGAGATACGCAGTATTTT. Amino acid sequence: CASSFTRGRDTQYF.